This T cell receptor (beta chain) was captured in a study of tumor-infiltrating lymphocytes in primary liver carcinoma. About the study: Roughly 3.5 to 7.5 million productive TCRbeta reads came from each sample, comparable across tissue types.

The germline CDR1 and CDR2 sequences are SGHNT and YYREEE (reference sequence). The CDR3 is 12 residues long. The investigators made TCR beta cDNA from about 510 ng total RNA, using a constant-region primer. Modified slightly, ARM-PCR produced TCR beta libraries over three nested multiplex PCR rounds. Each of the first two PCR rounds ran approximately 11 cycles with TRBV1-TRBV30 forward and C-beta reverse primers. TCRdb independently ran MiXCR on the multiplex PCR reads; one entry per CDR3 protein. Here the sample spans more than 100,000 distinct CDR3 sequences, around 70% being singletons. This clonotype was observed a handful of times. Its antigen is still unknown. A read error may explain this, as a much larger clone is one base away. It was from approximately 20-30 mg of unsorted bulk tissue that RNA and DNA were co-extracted. Patients underwent resection of primary liver carcinoma. General observations from the study: It was in tumors, not blood, that the top-250-clone fraction was significantly higher (p = 0.039).

The sequencing sample was made of tumor-adjacent normal liver tissue. This chain uses TRBV5-4 with TRBJ2-7; D may be TRBD1 (5 bases). The source of this sequence is a woman aged 55-69 years with primary liver carcinoma and hepatitis B virus infection. The CDR3 protein is CAGSPRGNEQYF. The CDR3 DNA follows: TGTGCCGGCAGCCCTAGGGGAAACGAGCAGTACTTC. The full variable domain, completed using reference TRBV5-4 and TRBJ2-7, is ETGVTQSPTHLIKTRGQQVTLRCSSQSGHNTVSWYQQALGQGPQFIFQYYREEENGRGNFPPRFSGLQFPNYSSELNVNALELDDSALYLCAGSPRGNEQYFGPGTRLTVT.